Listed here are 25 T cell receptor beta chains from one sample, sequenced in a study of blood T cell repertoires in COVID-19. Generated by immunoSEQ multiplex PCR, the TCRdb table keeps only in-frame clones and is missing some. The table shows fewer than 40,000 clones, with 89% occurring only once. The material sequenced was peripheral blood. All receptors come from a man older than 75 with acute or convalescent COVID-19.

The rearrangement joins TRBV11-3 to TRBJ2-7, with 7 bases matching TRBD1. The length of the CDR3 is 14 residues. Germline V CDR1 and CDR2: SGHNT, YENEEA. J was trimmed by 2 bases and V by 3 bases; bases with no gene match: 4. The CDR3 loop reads CASSFGQATYEQYF. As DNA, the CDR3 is TGTGCCAGCAGCTTTGGACAGGCCACCTACGAGCAGTACTTC.

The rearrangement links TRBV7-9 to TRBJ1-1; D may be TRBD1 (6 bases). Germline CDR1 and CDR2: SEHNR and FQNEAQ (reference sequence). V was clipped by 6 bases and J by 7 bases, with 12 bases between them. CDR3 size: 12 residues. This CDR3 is CASRMGAGEAFF. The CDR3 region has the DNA TGTGCCAGCAGAATGGGGGCAGGTGAAGCTTTCTTT.

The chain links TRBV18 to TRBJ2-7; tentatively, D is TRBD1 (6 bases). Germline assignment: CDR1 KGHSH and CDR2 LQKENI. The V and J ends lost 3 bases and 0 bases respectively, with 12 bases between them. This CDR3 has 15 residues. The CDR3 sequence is CASSPGTSSSYEQYF. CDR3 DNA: TGTGCCAGCTCACCCGGGACAAGCAGCTCCTACGAGCAGTACTTC.

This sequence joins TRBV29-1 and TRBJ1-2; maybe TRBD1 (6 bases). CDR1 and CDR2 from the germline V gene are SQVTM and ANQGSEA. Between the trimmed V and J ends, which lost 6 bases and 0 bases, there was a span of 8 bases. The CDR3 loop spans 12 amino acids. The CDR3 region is CSVGTTNYGYTF. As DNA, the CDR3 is TGCAGCGTCGGGACAACTAACTATGGCTACACCTTC.

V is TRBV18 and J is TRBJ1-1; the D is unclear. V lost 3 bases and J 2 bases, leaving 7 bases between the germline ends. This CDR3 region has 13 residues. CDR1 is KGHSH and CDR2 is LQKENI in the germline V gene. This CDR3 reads CASSPNSNTEAFF. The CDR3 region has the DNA TGTGCCAGCTCACCGAACAGTAACACTGAAGCTTTCTTT.

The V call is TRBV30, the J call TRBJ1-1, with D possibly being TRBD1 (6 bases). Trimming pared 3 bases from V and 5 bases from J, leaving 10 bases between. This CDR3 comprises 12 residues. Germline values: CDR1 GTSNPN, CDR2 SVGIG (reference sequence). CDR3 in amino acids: CAWRQGRTEAFF. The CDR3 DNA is TGTGCCTGGAGACAGGGACGGACTGAAGCTTTCTTT. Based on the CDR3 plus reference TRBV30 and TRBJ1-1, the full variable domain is SQTIHQWPATLVQPVGSPLSLECTVEGTSNPNLYWYRQAAGRGLQLLFYSVGIGQISSEVPQNLSASRPQDRQFILSSKKLLLSDSGFYLCAWRQGRTEAFFGQGTRLTVV.

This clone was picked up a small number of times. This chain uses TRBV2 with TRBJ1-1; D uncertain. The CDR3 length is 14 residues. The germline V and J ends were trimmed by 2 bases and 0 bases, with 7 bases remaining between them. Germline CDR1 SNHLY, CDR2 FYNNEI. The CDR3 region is CASSEQAMNTEAFF. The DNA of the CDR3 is TGTGCCAGCAGTGAACAGGCTATGAACACTGAAGCTTTCTTT.

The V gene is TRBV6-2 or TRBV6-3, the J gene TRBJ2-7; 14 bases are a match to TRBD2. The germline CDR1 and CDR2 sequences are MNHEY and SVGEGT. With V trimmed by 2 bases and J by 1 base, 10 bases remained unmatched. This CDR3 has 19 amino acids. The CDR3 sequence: CASSYRFGTSGSISYEQYF. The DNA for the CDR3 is TGTGCCAGCAGTTACCGTTTTGGGACTAGCGGGAGTATTTCCTACGAGCAGTACTTC.

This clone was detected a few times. The CDR3 loop is CASNNYGSSYEQYF. In nucleotides, the CDR3 is TGTGCCAGCAACAACTACGGAAGCTCCTACGAGCAGTACTTC. V gene TRBV27 combines with J gene TRBJ2-7; D not certain. Deletions cut 7 bases from V and 0 bases from J, with 13 bases between. In germline, CDR1 is MNHEY, CDR2 SMNVEV (reference sequence). There are 14 residues in the CDR3.

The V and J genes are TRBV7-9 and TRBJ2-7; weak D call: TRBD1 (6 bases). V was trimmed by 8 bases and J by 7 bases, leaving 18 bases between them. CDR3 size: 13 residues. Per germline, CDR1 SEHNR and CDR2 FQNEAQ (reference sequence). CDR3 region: CASSEQGRGEQYF. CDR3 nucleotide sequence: TGTGCCAGCTCTGAACAGGGACGAGGGGAGCAGTACTTC.

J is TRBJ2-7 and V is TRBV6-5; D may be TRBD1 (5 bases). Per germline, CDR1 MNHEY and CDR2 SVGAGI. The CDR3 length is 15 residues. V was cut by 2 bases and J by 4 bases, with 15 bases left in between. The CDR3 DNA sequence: TGTGCCAGCAGTTACAGTGGGGCCATGGGTTACGAGCAGTACTTC. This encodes CASSYSGAMGYEQYF.

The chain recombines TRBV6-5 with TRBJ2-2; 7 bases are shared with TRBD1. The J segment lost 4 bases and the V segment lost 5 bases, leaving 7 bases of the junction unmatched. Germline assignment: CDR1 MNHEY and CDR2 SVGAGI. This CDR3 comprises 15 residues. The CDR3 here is CASSPGQVRTGELFF. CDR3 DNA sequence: TGTGCCAGCAGTCCCGGACAGGTCCGCACCGGGGAGCTGTTTTTT.

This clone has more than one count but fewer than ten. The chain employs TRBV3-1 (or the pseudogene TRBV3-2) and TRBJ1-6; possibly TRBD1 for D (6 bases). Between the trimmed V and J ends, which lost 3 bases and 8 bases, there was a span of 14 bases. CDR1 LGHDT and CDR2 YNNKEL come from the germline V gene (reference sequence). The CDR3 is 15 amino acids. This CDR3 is CASSHQQGDDSPLHF. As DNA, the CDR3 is TGTGCCAGCAGCCACCAACAGGGTGACGATTCACCCCTCCACTTT.

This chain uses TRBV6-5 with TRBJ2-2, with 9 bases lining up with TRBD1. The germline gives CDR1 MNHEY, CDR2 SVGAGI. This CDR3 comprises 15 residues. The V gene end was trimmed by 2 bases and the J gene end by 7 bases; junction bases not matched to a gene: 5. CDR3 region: CASSYGDRVGGELFF. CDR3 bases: TGTGCCAGCAGTTACGGGGACAGGGTCGGCGGGGAGCTGTTTTTT.

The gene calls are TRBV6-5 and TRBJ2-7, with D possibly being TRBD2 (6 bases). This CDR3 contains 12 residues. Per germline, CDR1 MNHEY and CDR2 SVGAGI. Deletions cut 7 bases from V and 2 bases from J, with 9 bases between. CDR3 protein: CASTAGTYEQYF. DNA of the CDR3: TGTGCCAGCACTGCGGGGACCTACGAGCAGTACTTC.

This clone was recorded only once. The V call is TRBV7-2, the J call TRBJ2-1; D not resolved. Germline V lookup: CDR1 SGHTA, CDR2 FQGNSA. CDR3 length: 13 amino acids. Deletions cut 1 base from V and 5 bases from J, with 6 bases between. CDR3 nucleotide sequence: TGTGCCAGCAGCTTAGGCACTCACAATGAGCAGTTCTTC. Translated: CASSLGTHNEQFF.

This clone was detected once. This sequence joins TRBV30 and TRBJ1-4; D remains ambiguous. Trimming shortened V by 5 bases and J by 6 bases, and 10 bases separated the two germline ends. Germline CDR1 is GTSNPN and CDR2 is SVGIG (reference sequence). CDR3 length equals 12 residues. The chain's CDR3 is CAWSSGDEKLFF. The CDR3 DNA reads TGTGCCTGGTCTAGCGGAGATGAAAAACTGTTTTTT.

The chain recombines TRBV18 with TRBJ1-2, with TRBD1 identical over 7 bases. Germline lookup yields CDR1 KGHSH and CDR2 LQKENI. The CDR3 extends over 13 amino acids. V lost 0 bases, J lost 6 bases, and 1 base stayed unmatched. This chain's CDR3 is CASSPPTGDGYTF. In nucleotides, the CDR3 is TGTGCCAGCTCACCACCTACAGGGGATGGCTACACCTTC.

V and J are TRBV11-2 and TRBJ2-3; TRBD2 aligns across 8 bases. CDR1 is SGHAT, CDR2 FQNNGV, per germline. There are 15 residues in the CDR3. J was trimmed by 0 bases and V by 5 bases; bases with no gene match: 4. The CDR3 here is CASSRASGSTDTQYF. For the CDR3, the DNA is TGTGCCAGCAGCCGAGCTAGCGGGAGCACAGATACGCAGTATTTT.

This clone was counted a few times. The CDR3, as DNA: TGTGCCAGCAGTCGCCCACAACGCTACGAGCAGTACTTC. The encoded protein is CASSRPQRYEQYF. The V call is TRBV28, the J call TRBJ2-7; no reliable D call. CDR3 size: 13 residues. Looked up from germline, CDR1 is MDHEN and CDR2 is SYDVKM. V was trimmed by 5 bases and J by 3 bases, leaving 11 bases between them.

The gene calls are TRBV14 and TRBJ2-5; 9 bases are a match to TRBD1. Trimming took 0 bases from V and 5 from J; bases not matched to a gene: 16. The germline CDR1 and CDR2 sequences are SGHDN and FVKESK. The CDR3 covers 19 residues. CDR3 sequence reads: CASSQDRLSRTGAGETQYF. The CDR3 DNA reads TGTGCCAGCAGCCAAGATAGACTGAGCAGGACAGGGGCCGGGGAGACCCAGTACTTC.

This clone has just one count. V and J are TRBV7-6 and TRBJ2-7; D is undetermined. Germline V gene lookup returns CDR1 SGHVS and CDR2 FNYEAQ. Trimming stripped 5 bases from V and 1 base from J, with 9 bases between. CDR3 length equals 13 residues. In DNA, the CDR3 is TGTGCCAGCAGCATAACAGATTCCTACGAGCAGTACTTC. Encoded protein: CASSITDSYEQYF.

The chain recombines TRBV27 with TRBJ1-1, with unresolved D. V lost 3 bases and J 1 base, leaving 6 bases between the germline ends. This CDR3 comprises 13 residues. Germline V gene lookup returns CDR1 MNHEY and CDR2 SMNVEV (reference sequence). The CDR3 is CASSFRENTEAFF. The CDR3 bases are TGTGCCAGCAGTTTCCGGGAGAACACTGAAGCTTTCTTT.

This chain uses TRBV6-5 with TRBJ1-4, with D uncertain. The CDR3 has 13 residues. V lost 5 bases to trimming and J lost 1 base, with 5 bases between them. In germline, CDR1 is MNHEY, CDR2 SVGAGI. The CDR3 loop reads CASSPLTNEKLFF. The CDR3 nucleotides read TGTGCCAGCAGTCCATTAACTAATGAAAAACTGTTTTTT.

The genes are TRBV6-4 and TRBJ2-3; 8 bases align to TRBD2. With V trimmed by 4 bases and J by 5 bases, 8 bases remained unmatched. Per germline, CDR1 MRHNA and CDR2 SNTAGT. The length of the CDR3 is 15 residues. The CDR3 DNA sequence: TGTGCCAGCAGTGTGGGAGCGGGAGCGGGAGATACGCAGTATTTT. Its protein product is CASSVGAGAGDTQYF.